These 20 T cell receptor beta chains came from one sample sequenced in a study of CD8+CD57+ T cells in acquired aplastic anemia. Genomic DNA provided the template from which TCR beta VDJ and CDR3 profiles were obtained. TCRdb independently ran MiXCR on the reads; one entry per CDR3 protein. Here the sample spans roughly 180,000 distinct CDR3 sequences, about 47% being singletons. Sample: sorted CD4+, CD8+, or CD8+CD57+ T cells (not recorded which) from PBMCs. The receptors here all came from a human donor in good health.

In regard to this clonotype: At one end the junction does not follow the germline gene, possibly because of a read error. This chain joins TRBV7-9 and TRBJ2-3; D may be TRBD1 (5 bases). CDR1 SEHNR and CDR2 FQNEAQ come from the germline V gene (reference sequence). The CDR3 loop spans 13 amino acids. For the CDR3, the DNA is TGCGCCAGCAGCCAAGGGGTGACAGATACGCAGTATTTT. It encodes CASSQGVTDTQYF.

This clonotype was seen a handful of times. This CDR3 is CSARSMPARQAPRPYNEQFF. CDR3 DNA: TGCAGTGCTAGAAGTATGCCCGCAAGACAGGCCCCTAGACCATACAATGAGCAGTTCTTC. The chain has TRBV20-1 and TRBJ2-1, with D maybe TRBD1 (6 bases). Trimming took 2 bases from V and 4 from J, leaving 30 bases between them. Germline V gene data show CDR1 as DFQATT and CDR2 as SNEGSKA (reference sequence). The CDR3 is 20 residues long.

This clonotype was seen repeatedly, ten times or more. J is TRBJ2-5 and V is TRBV5-8; D is perhaps TRBD2 (6 bases). There are 15 residues in the CDR3. Germline V lookup: CDR1 SGHTS, CDR2 YDEGEE. The V gene lost 0 bases and the J gene lost 1 base, with 10 bases spanning the gap. CDR3 residues: CASSLGQRVQETQYF. For the CDR3, the DNA is TGTGCCAGCAGCTTGGGACAGCGGGTCCAAGAGACCCAGTACTTC. The whole variable domain, filled in from reference TRBV5-8 and TRBJ2-5, reads EAGVTQSPTHLIKTRGQQATLRCSPISGHTSVYWYQQALGLGLQFLLWYDEGEERNRGNFPPRFSGRQFPNYSSELNVNALELEDSALYLCASSLGQRVQETQYFGPGTRLLVL.

At least ten counts were recorded for this clonotype. The J gene is TRBJ2-7, the V gene TRBV6-2 or TRBV6-3; D is possibly TRBD2 (5 bases). V was trimmed by 2 bases and J by 2 bases, leaving 10 bases between them. Germline V gene data show CDR1 as MNHEY and CDR2 as SVGEGT. This CDR3 contains 14 residues. This CDR3 is CASSYGWETYEQYF. CDR3 DNA: TGTGCCAGCAGTTACGGCTGGGAGACCTACGAGCAGTACTTC.

The chain is built from TRBV12-3 or TRBV12-4 and TRBJ2-7, with 7 bases matching TRBD2. This CDR3 comprises 15 residues. V lost 0 bases to trimming and J lost 1 base; unmatched junction nucleotides: 3. The DNA of the CDR3 is TGTGCCAGCAGTTTAGCACCGGGGGGATCCTACGAGCAGTACTTC. It codes for CASSLAPGGSYEQYF.

The chain carries TRBV10-3 and TRBJ2-7; 9 bases are a match to TRBD1. Trimming took 2 bases from V and 0 from J; bases not matched to a gene: 8. CDR1 and CDR2 (germline): ENHRY, SYGVKD. The CDR3 loop spans 17 amino acids. The DNA of the CDR3 is TGTGCCATCAGTGAGCCGGGACAGGGAGCGACCTCCTACGAGCAGTACTTC. As protein: CAISEPGQGATSYEQYF.

To note about this clonotype: A much larger clone differs from this one at a single base, so this may be a read error. V gene TRBV6-1 combines with J gene TRBJ2-7, with D possibly called TRBD1 or TRBD2 (6 bases each). Trimming took off 6 bases at V and 4 bases at J, with 16 bases between the two ends. The CDR3 is 14 amino acids. Per the germline V gene, CDR1 is MNHNS and CDR2 is SASEGT. CDR3 region: CASRPGLGAYEQYF. DNA of the CDR3: TGTGCCAGCAGACCGGGACTGGGGGCTTACGAGCAGTACTTC.

In its sample, this clonotype was seen a few times. Being one base from a much bigger clone, this may be a read error. Here the CDR3 omits its conserved ending phenylalanine or tryptophan, so a read error is the likely source. The V gene is TRBV5-1, the J gene TRBJ2-7, with D perhaps given as TRBD1 or TRBD2 (5 bases each). The CDR3 covers 15 residues. From germline, CDR1 is SGHRS and CDR2 YFSETQ. Trimming stripped 0 bases from V and 5 bases from J, with 15 bases between. CDR3 coding DNA: TGCGCCAGCAGCTTGGCCATGGGGGATGTCAACGAGCAGTACTCC. Residues: CASSLAMGDVNEQYS.

In this sample, this clonotype turned up many times. The V and J genes are TRBV5-4 and TRBJ1-4; D call uncertain. CDR3 size: 13 residues. V gave up 1 base and J gave up 4 bases, with 5 bases separating them. From germline, CDR1 is SGHNT and CDR2 YYREEE (reference sequence). The CDR3 DNA reads as TGTGCCAGCAGCTTGCGGGGTAATGAAAAACTGTTTTTT. Its translation: CASSLRGNEKLFF.

V usage is TRBV2 and J usage is TRBJ1-5; no clear D gene. Germline lookup yields CDR1 SNHLY and CDR2 FYNNEI. The CDR3 length is 13 residues. Trimming cost V 1 base and J 6 bases, with 7 bases left between them. The chain's CDR3 is CASSEDPSQPQHF. The CDR3 bases are TGTGCCAGCAGTGAAGATCCGTCTCAGCCCCAGCATTTT.

The chain is built from TRBV5-1 and TRBJ2-7, with D hard to call. The CDR3 runs 13 residues. The V gene lost 4 bases and the J gene lost 2 bases, with 10 bases spanning the gap. CDR1 is SGHRS and CDR2 is YFSETQ in the germline V gene. CDR3 DNA sequence: TGCGCCAGCAGCCACGGTCAGGCCTACGAGCAGTACTTC. Translation gives CASSHGQAYEQYF.

This clonotype was counted at least ten times. The chain joins TRBV7-9 to TRBJ2-1, with TRBD2 matching 8 bases. Germline values: CDR1 SEHNR, CDR2 FQNEAQ (reference sequence). V shed 6 bases, J shed 7 bases, and the junction held 5 bases outside the gene matches. The CDR3 spans 13 residues. CDR3 protein: CASRGVAGNEQFF. The CDR3 coding sequence is TGTGCCAGCAGAGGTGTAGCGGGAAATGAGCAGTTCTTC.

The chain recombines TRBV2 with TRBJ2-3; TRBD2 matches at 10 bases. This CDR3 region has 17 residues. The trim removed 1 base at V and 0 bases at J, leaving 4 bases unmatched. Germline V gene lookup returns CDR1 SNHLY and CDR2 FYNNEI. The CDR3 coding sequence is TGTGCCAGCAGTGAAGGGACGACTAGCGGGAGCACAGATACGCAGTATTTT. Amino acid sequence: CASSEGTTSGSTDTQYF.

Points on this clonotype: The missing conserved phenylalanine or tryptophan at the end of this CDR3 makes a read error likely. The CDR3: CASSIAYNTDTQYL. The CDR3 region has the DNA TGTGCCAGTAGTATCGCCTATAACACAGATACGCAGTATCTT. The gene calls are TRBV19 and TRBJ2-3; D is unclear. Germline CDR1 and CDR2: LNHDA and SQIVND (reference sequence). This CDR3 spans 14 amino acids. V lost 3 bases and J 2 bases, leaving 9 bases between the germline ends.

This clonotype was seen only once. The chain employs TRBV10-1 and TRBJ2-5; D is ambiguous. The germline gives CDR1 WNHNN, CDR2 SYGVQD (reference sequence). The CDR3 runs to 12 residues. The V gene lost 10 bases and the J gene lost 5 bases, with 14 bases spanning the gap. The DNA for the CDR3 is TGCGCCACCCCGAGGCGGCGGGAGACCCAGTACTTC. Translation gives CATPRRRETQYF.

Ten or more counts support this clonotype. The chain employs TRBV11-2 and TRBJ1-1, with TRBD1 matching over 8 bases. CDR3 size: 16 residues. Germline lookup yields CDR1 SGHAT and CDR2 FQNNGV. The ends lost 1 base at V and 1 base at J; junction bases unmatched: 5. CDR3 sequence: CASSLGAGTGNTEAFF. CDR3 in DNA: TGTGCCAGCAGCTTAGGTGCTGGGACAGGGAACACTGAAGCTTTCTTT.

The rearrangement uses TRBV7-9 and TRBJ1-5, with D maybe TRBD1 (6 bases). The CDR3 loop spans 14 amino acids. In germline, CDR1 is SEHNR, CDR2 FQNEAQ (reference sequence). V lost 5 bases to trimming and J lost 4 bases, with 12 bases between them. The CDR3 sequence: CASSQDSQNQPQHF. In DNA form, the CDR3 reads TGTGCCAGCAGCCAGGACAGCCAGAATCAGCCCCAGCATTTT. Complete variable domain (other parts from reference TRBV7-9 and TRBJ1-5): DTGVSQNPRHKITKRGQNVTFRCDPISEHNRLYWYRQTLGQGPEFLTYFQNEAQLEKSRLLSDRFSAERPKGSFSTLEIQRTEQGDSAMYLCASSQDSQNQPQHFGDGTRLSIL.

The chain carries TRBV20-1 and TRBJ1-2; 7 bases map to TRBD1. Trimming at V came to 6 bases and at J to 8 bases, leaving 12 bases not matched to a gene. This CDR3 contains 13 residues. The germline V gene has CDR1 DFQATT and CDR2 SNEGSKA (reference sequence). CDR3 loop: CSANRGHAYGYTF. The CDR3 nucleotides are TGCAGTGCGAACAGGGGACATGCCTACGGCTACACCTTC.

This rearrangement joins TRBV10-3 to TRBJ2-7; D remains unclear. Trimming removed 0 bases at V and 5 bases at J, with 11 bases between. CDR3 length: 14 residues. The V gene's germline CDR1 is ENHRY and CDR2 SYGVKD. CDR3 in DNA: TGTGCCATCAGTGAGTCGAGGCTGGAGAACGAGCAGTACTTC. Translated: CAISESRLENEQYF.

J is TRBJ2-2 and V is TRBV28; 9 nucleotides line up with TRBD2. Trimming took 7 bases from V and 6 from J; bases not matched to a gene: 9. The CDR3 has 15 residues. CDR1 and CDR2 from the germline V gene are MDHEN and SYDVKM. DNA of the CDR3: TGTGCCAGCAACCCCCACGCGGGAGGGGCCGGGGAGCTGTTTTTT. It is translated as CASNPHAGGAGELFF.